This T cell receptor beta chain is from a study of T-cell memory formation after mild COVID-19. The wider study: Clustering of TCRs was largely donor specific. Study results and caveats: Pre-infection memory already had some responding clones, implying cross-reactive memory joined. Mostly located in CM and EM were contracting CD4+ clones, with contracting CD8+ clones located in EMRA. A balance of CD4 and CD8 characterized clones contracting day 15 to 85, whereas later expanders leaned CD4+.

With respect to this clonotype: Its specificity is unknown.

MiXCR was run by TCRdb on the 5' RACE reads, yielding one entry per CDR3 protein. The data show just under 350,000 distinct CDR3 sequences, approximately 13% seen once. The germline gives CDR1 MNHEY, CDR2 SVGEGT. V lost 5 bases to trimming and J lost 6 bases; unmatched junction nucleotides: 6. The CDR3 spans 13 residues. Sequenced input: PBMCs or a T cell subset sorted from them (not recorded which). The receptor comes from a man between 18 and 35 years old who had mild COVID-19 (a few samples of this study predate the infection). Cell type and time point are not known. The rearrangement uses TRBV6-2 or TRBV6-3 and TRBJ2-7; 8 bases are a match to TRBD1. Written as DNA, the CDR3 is TGTGCCAGCAGTCCAGGACAGGGATTCGAGCAGTACGTC. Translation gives CASSPGQGFEQYV.